The source of this TCR beta chain is a study of control samples from healthy donors and cancer patients (dated by TCRdb to the early 2020s). Concerning this clone itself: It has no known antigen specificity. Qualities for individual bases were not recorded, and no much larger clone is one base off.

To prepare the library, the immunoSEQ multiplex PCR assay was applied. TCRdb carries this immuneACCESS record with in-frame sequences only. Its versions omit some clonotypes, under half of them owing to an unresolved V gene in the studies checked, with the rest unexplained. In this sample the table shows around 140,000 clones, 80% to 95% of which occur a single time. Approximately 6% of the sample belongs to the ten largest clones. Measured from the cysteine to the phenylalanine, the CDR3 is 20 residues long. Only the CDR3 region is kept as DNA, spanning 60 bases read in frame from base 1. The germline V gene gives CDR1 as ENHRY and CDR2 as SYGVKD. Trimming removed 0 bases from V and 0 bases from J; the gene matches leave 14 bases unexplained.

This sequence uses TRBV10-3 and TRBJ2-5, with 9 bases in between that match TRBD2. The sequenced sample was blood. The clonotype was recovered from a man younger than 35 in good health. The CDR3 in this case is CAISESTLSSGGPHQETQYF. Here is the DNA: TGTGCCATCAGTGAGTCGACTCTGAGTAGCGGGGGCCCGCACCAAGAGACCCAGTACTTC.